The 5 T cell receptor beta chains below come from one sample, sequenced in a study of cytomegalovirus exposure and HLA in healthy donors. The PCR ran on 60 Vbeta and 13 Jbeta primers. Generated by immunoSEQ multiplex PCR, the TCRdb table keeps only in-frame clones and is missing some. The data show over 100,000 clones, with around four fifths seen just once and 1.4% to 1.5% held by the top ten. Material: PBMCs. All receptors come from a female donor in good health and CMV-seronegative.

Comment on this clone: Additional DNA sequences in this sample encode the identical CDR3. This CDR3 reads CASSEPGQGYEQYF. As DNA, the CDR3 is TGTGCCAGCAGTGAACCGGGACAGGGATACGAGCAGTACTTC. The V gene is TRBV6-1, the J gene TRBJ2-7; TRBD1 matches at 9 bases. V lost 2 bases and J lost 4; bases outside the gene matches: 3. CDR1 is MNHNS, CDR2 SASEGT, per germline. This CDR3 has 14 residues.

This sequence joins TRBV7-2 and TRBJ1-5, with a weak D call TRBD1 (6 bases). The CDR3 runs 13 residues. In germline, CDR1 is SGHTA, CDR2 FQGNSA. The V gene lost 1 base and the J gene lost 5 bases, with 6 bases spanning the gap. Written as DNA, the CDR3 is TGTGCCAGCAGCTTAGACAGGGATCAGCCCCAGCATTTT. It yields the protein CASSLDRDQPQHF.

J is TRBJ1-3 and V is TRBV6-5; TRBD1 agrees at 8 bases. The V and J ends lost 4 bases and 2 bases, in that order; junction bases with no gene match: 7. Germline assignment: CDR1 MNHEY and CDR2 SVGAGI. The CDR3 extends over 16 amino acids. CDR3 DNA: TGTGCCAGCAGTTCAGAACGGACAGGGACTGGAAACACCATATATTTT. It specifies CASSSERTGTGNTIYF.

The V and J genes are TRBV15 and TRBJ2-5; D is perhaps TRBD2 (6 bases). Germline V lookup: CDR1 LNHNV, CDR2 YYDKDF (reference sequence). The CDR3 spans 12 residues. V was cut by 0 bases and J by 11 bases, with 10 bases left in between. The CDR3 is CATSRDWREQYF. DNA for the CDR3: TGTGCCACCAGCAGAGACTGGAGGGAGCAGTACTTC.

The chain is built from TRBV2 and TRBJ2-2; TRBD1 agrees at 7 bases. The CDR3 covers 15 residues. J lost 1 base, V lost 5 bases, and 4 bases had no gene match. Looked up from germline, CDR1 is SNHLY and CDR2 is FYNNEI. CDR3 amino acids: CASSPRQGNTGELFF. CDR3 in DNA: TGTGCCAGCAGTCCTCGACAGGGGAACACCGGGGAGCTGTTTTTT.